This TCR beta chain stems from a study of PD-L1 blockade in urothelial cancer. Study-level background: Blood underwent analysis 3 weeks (second dose) and 6 weeks after treatment began.

TCRdb's table, derived via immunoSEQ multiplex PCR, lists solely in-frame clones and lacks some. The sample consists of around 100,000 clones, around 87% of them appearing once. In regard to this clone: Antigen specificity is unknown.

Findings and limits, study-wide: Below-median pretreatment blood TCR clonality was associated with improved progression-free and overall survival. In blood at 3 weeks, tumor-associated clones expanded more among patients with durable benefit.

Between the trimmed V and J ends, which lost 3 bases and 8 bases, there was a span of 21 bases. CDR1 SGHTA and CDR2 FQGTGA come from the germline V gene. This CDR3 contains 16 residues. Described time point: pretreatment peripheral blood. Per-patient samples, pretreatment and on-treatment, numbered 1 to 8. The chain is built from TRBV7-3 and TRBJ2-3; TRBD2 is a possible D gene (6 bases). The origin of this receptor is a man in his sixties with urothelial cancer. The sequencing here drew on PBMCs, taken around atezolizumab (anti-PD-L1) treatment. Here the CDR3 reads CASSLASGLAGGTQYF. The CDR3 bases are TGTGCCAGCAGCTTGGCCTCGGGACTTGCGGGTGGTACGCAGTATTTT.